A single sample gave rise to the 18 T cell receptor beta chains below, sequenced in a study of blood T cell repertoires in COVID-19. The table came from immunoSEQ multiplex PCR; TCRdb's copy has only in-frame clones and leaves some out. The repertoire includes some 270,000 clones, roughly 86% of them detected once, and 1.5% to 2% sits in the top ten. Sequenced: peripheral blood. Every receptor here comes from a woman aged 55-69 years who had recovered from COVID-19.

V usage is TRBV25-1 and J usage is TRBJ2-7; 12 bases map to TRBD1. Germline V gene data show CDR1 as MGHDK and CDR2 as SYGVNS. Losses at the gene ends were 1 base for V and 11 bases for J; bases not matched to a gene: 9. The CDR3 is 15 amino acids. The CDR3 bases are TGTGCCAGCAGTGAATTGAACGGGGACAGGGGGCGGAAGTACTTC. Translated: CASSELNGDRGRKYF.

The rearrangement joins TRBV12-3 or TRBV12-4 to TRBJ1-5, with D hard to call. The ends were cut back, 2 bases at V and 6 bases at J, with 8 bases in the middle. The CDR3 extends over 13 amino acids. The CDR3 reads CASSLTQSQPQHF. The CDR3 nucleotides read TGTGCCAGCAGTTTAACCCAGTCTCAGCCCCAGCATTTT.

The genes are TRBV18 and TRBJ2-4; perhaps TRBD2 as D (6 bases). Trimming stripped 0 bases from V and 5 bases from J, with 8 bases between. This CDR3 comprises 14 residues. Germline CDR1 and CDR2: KGHSH and LQKENI. CDR3 amino acids: CASSPPWEENIQYF. The CDR3 nucleotides are TGTGCCAGCTCACCACCGTGGGAGGAAAACATTCAGTACTTC.

This chain joins TRBV4-3 and TRBJ2-1; TRBD2 agrees at 11 bases. The CDR3 runs to 17 residues. CDR1 and CDR2 (germline): LGHNA, YSLEER. With 4 bases clipped from V and 3 bases from J, the junction kept 8 bases outside the gene matches. The CDR3: CASSRIAGGPYYNEQFF. CDR3 sequence (DNA): TGCGCCAGCAGCCGAATAGCGGGGGGGCCGTACTACAATGAGCAGTTCTTC.

V gene TRBV15 combines with J gene TRBJ2-4; a weak D match, TRBD2 (6 bases). CDR3 length: 17 amino acids. V lost 0 bases to trimming and J lost 3 bases, with 15 bases between them. Per the germline V gene, CDR1 is LNHNV and CDR2 is YYDKDF (reference sequence). CDR3 sequence reads: CATSREGTLAVKNIQYF. The CDR3 DNA reads as TGTGCCACCAGCAGAGAGGGTACCTTAGCGGTCAAAAACATTCAGTACTTC.

This clone has a handful of counts. V and J are TRBV29-1 and TRBJ2-7; possibly TRBD1 for D (7 bases). The length of the CDR3 is 13 residues. The V end lost 4 bases, the J end lost 5 bases, and 15 bases lay between the germline ends. CDR1 and CDR2 (germline): SQVTM, ANQGSEA. CDR3 nucleotides: TGCAGCGTTGGCCCGCAGGGGGGAGACGAGCAGTACTTC. As protein: CSVGPQGGDEQYF.

V usage is TRBV5-1 and J usage is TRBJ1-1, with 12 bases identical to TRBD1. Germline V gene data show CDR1 as SGHRS and CDR2 as YFSETQ. After removal of 4 bases from V and 5 bases from J, the junction contained 3 bases not matched to a gene. The CDR3 sequence is 14 residues long. Here the CDR3 reads CASSTGQGATEAFF. The CDR3 nucleotides are TGCGCCAGCAGCACGGGACAGGGGGCAACTGAAGCTTTCTTT.

This clone was picked up a small number of times. This chain connects TRBV6-6 to TRBJ2-7; 7 bases match TRBD1. The CDR3 consists of 15 residues. Trimming cost V 4 bases and J 2 bases; bases outside gene matches: 8. Looked up from germline, CDR1 is MNHNY and CDR2 is SVGAGI (reference sequence). DNA for the CDR3: TGTGCCAGCAGTTCCTCGGGGACAGAAGCCTACGAGCAGTACTTC. Amino acids: CASSSSGTEAYEQYF.

The chain has TRBV11-3 and TRBJ2-3; possible D gene TRBD1, 6 bases. The V gene lost 1 base and the J gene lost 1 base, with 9 bases spanning the gap. This CDR3 contains 15 residues. CDR1 is SGHNT and CDR2 is YENEEA in the germline V gene. Here the CDR3 DNA reads TGTGCCAGCAGCTTAGGGGGGCGCGGCACAGATACGCAGTATTTT. It codes for CASSLGGRGTDTQYF.

V is TRBV5-5 and J is TRBJ1-5; the D gene is possibly TRBD1 (5 bases). Germline CDR1 and CDR2: SGHKS and YYEKEE (reference sequence). The CDR3 sequence is 15 residues long. Deletions cut 2 bases from V and 3 bases from J, with 12 bases between. CDR3 protein: CASSFAQVINQPQHF. DNA of the CDR3: TGTGCCAGCAGCTTCGCACAGGTCATCAATCAGCCCCAGCATTTT.

The genes are TRBV4-1 and TRBJ1-1; 7 nucleotides align to TRBD1. The CDR3 runs 15 residues. Losses at the gene ends were 3 bases for V and 1 base for J; bases not matched to a gene: 5. Germline CDR1 reads MGHRA; CDR2 reads YSYEKL. The CDR3 region is CASSHRTGENTEAFF. CDR3 coding DNA: TGCGCCAGCAGCCATCGGACAGGAGAGAACACTGAAGCTTTCTTT.

This chain joins TRBV5-1 and TRBJ2-2; 9 bases line up with TRBD1. The CDR3 is made up of 15 amino acids. Germline V lookup: CDR1 SGHRS, CDR2 YFSETQ. Trimming at V came to 7 bases and at J to 2 bases, leaving 6 bases not matched to a gene. This CDR3 is CASLDRGLNTGELFF. The CDR3 DNA follows: TGCGCCAGCTTGGACAGGGGACTAAACACCGGGGAGCTGTTTTTT.

J is TRBJ2-5 and V is TRBV2; D uncertain. V was clipped by 5 bases and J by 1 base, with 11 bases between them. This CDR3 comprises 14 residues. Germline assignment: CDR1 SNHLY and CDR2 FYNNEI. The CDR3 loop is CASSILLLQETQYF. The CDR3 region has the DNA TGTGCCAGCAGTATACTACTTCTCCAAGAGACCCAGTACTTC.

The chain recombines TRBV19 with TRBJ2-1, with TRBD1 matching over 8 bases. The CDR3 sequence is 17 residues long. The V and J ends lost 6 bases and 3 bases, in that order; junction bases with no gene match: 13. In germline, CDR1 is LNHDA, CDR2 SQIVND (reference sequence). The CDR3 sequence: CASRGPGQGFGYNEQFF. The CDR3 region has the DNA TGTGCCAGTAGAGGCCCCGGACAGGGATTTGGCTACAATGAGCAGTTCTTC.

The genes are TRBV5-1 and TRBJ2-2, with 10 nucleotides matching TRBD2. Germline V gene lookup returns CDR1 SGHRS and CDR2 YFSETQ. V shed 1 base and J 5 bases; nucleotides not matched to a gene: 2. This CDR3 region has 15 residues. CDR3 loop: CASSLTAGGTGELFF. The CDR3 bases are TGCGCCAGCAGCTTGACAGCGGGGGGGACCGGGGAGCTGTTTTTT.

V usage is TRBV5-4 and J usage is TRBJ1-2; unclear D gene. The CDR3 covers 12 residues. CDR1 is SGHNT, CDR2 YYREEE, per germline (reference sequence). V lost 4 bases and J lost 7, with 11 bases in between. CDR3: CASSPTRGGYTF. Written as DNA, the CDR3 is TGTGCCAGCAGCCCAACACGAGGTGGCTACACCTTC. The complete variable domain, with remaining parts taken from reference TRBV5-4 and TRBJ1-2, reads ETGVTQSPTHLIKTRGQQVTLRCSSQSGHNTVSWYQQALGQGPQFIFQYYREEENGRGNFPPRFSGLQFPNYSSELNVNALELDDSALYLCASSPTRGGYTFGSGTRLTVV.

The chain links TRBV19 to TRBJ2-7; TRBD1 matches at 9 bases. CDR1 and CDR2 (germline): LNHDA, SQIVND (reference sequence). This CDR3 contains 14 residues. V shed 2 bases and J 2 bases; nucleotides not matched to a gene: 1. As DNA, the CDR3 is TGTGCCAGTAGTATAAGACAGGGGGCCTACGAGCAGTACTTC. It is translated as CASSIRQGAYEQYF.

The genes are TRBV19 and TRBJ2-7; D perhaps matches TRBD1 (5 bases). The germline gives CDR1 LNHDA, CDR2 SQIVND (reference sequence). The CDR3 contains 15 residues. Trimming took off 2 bases at V and 6 bases at J, with 17 bases between the two ends. DNA of the CDR3: TGTGCCAGTAGTATATTTATATCAGGGAACGGCGAGCAGTACTTC. Translation: CASSIFISGNGEQYF.